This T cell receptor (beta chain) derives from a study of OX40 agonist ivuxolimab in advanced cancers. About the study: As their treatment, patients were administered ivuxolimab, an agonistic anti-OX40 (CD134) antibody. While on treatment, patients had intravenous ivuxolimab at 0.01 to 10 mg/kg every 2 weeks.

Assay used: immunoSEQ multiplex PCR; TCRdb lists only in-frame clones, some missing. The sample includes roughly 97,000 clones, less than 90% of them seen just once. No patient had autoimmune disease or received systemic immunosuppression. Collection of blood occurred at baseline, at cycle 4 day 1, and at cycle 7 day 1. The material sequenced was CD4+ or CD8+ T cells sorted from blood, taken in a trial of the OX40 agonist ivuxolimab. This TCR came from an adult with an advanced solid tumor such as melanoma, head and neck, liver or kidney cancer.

In DNA, the CDR3 is TGTGCCAGTAGCATTCTCAGGGGGGCGCAAAGCTATGGCTACACCTTC. Translating it yields CASSILRGAQSYGYTF. The J gene is TRBJ1-2, the V gene TRBV19; 7 positions agree with TRBD1. This CDR3 comprises 16 residues. Germline V lookup: CDR1 LNHDA, CDR2 SQIVND (reference sequence). V gave up 6 bases and J gave up 4 bases; unmatched junction bases: 14.